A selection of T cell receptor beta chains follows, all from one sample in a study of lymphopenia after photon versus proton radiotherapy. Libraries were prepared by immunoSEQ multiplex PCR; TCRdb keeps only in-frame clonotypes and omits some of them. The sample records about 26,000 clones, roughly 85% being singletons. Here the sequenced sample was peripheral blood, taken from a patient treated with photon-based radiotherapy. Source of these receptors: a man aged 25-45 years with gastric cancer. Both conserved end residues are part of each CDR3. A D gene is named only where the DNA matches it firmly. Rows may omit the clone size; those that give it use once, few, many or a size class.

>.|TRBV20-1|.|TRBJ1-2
CSAYNNYGYTF
TGCAGTGCTTATAATAACTATGGCTACACCTTC
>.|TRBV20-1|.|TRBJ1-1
CSARDIEAFF
TGCAGTGCCAGGGACATCGAAGCTTTCTTT
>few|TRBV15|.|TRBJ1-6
CATSRADLSSPLHF
TGTGCCACCAGCAGAGCAGACTTAAGTTCACCCCTCCACTTT
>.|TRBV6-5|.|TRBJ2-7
CASSPGVRWYF
TGTGCCAGCAGTCCCGGGGTCCGCTGGTACTTC
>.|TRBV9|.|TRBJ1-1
CASSGEGVLGEAFF
TGTGCCAGCAGCGGGGAGGGTGTATTGGGAGAAGCTTTCTTT
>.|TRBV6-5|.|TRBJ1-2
CASSERQPLYGYTF
TGTGCCAGCAGCGAAAGACAGCCCCTCTATGGCTACACCTTC
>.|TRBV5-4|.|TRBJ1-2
CASQQGNYGYTF
TGTGCCTCCCAACAGGGTAACTATGGCTACACCTTC
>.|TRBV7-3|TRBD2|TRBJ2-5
CASSFGGSSRETQYF
TGTGCCAGCAGCTTCGGGGGGAGTAGCAGAGAGACCCAGTACTTC
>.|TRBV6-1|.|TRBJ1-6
CASSEADRVSPLHF
TGTGCCAGCAGTGAAGCGGATAGAGTCTCACCCCTCCACTTT
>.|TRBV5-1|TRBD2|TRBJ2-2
CASGQDSGADTGELFF
TGCGCCAGCGGTCAGGATAGCGGGGCGGACACCGGGGAGCTGTTTTTT
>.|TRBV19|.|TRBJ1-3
CASSITGEGNTIYF
TGTGCCAGTAGTATCACGGGGGAAGGAAACACCATATATTTT
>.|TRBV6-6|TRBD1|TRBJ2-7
CASSYSMTGVRDEQYF
TGTGCCAGCAGTTACTCGATGACAGGGGTGAGGGACGAGCAGTACTTC
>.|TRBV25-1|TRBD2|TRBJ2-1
CASSSAGGVSNEQFF
TGTGCCAGCAGTTCTGCGGGAGGGGTTAGCAATGAGCAGTTCTTC
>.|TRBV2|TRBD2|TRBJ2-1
CASSERLASSYNEQFF
TGTGCCAGCAGTGAACGACTAGCGAGCTCCTACAATGAGCAGTTCTTC
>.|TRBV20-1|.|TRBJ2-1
CSAKLVTEQFF
TGCAGTGCTAAACTAGTTACTGAGCAGTTCTTC
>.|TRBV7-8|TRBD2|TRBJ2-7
CASSLDPGGGSYEQYF
TGTGCCAGCAGCTTAGACCCCGGGGGGGGGTCCTACGAGCAGTACTTC
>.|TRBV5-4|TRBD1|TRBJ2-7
CASREQGPRDEQYF
TGTGCCAGCAGGGAACAGGGGCCGAGGGACGAGCAGTACTTC
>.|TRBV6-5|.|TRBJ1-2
CASRREGANYGYTF
TGTGCCAGCAGGAGGGAGGGAGCTAACTATGGCTACACCTTC
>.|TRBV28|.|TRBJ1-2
CASSFVETLYGYTF
TGTGCCAGCAGTTTCGTCGAGACTCTTTATGGCTACACCTTC
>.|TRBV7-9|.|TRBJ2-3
CASSLDGPQDTQYF
TGTGCCAGCAGCTTAGATGGGCCCCAAGATACGCAGTATTTT
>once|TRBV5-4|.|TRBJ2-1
CASSPTGLLGNEQFF
TGTGCCAGCAGCCCTACGGGACTGCTGGGGAATGAGCAGTTCTTC
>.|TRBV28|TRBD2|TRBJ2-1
CAIRVAGDFDEQFF
TGTGCCATCCGAGTAGCGGGAGACTTCGATGAGCAGTTCTTC
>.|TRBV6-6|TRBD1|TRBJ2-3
CASDRGSTDTQYF
TGTGCCAGCGACAGGGGTAGCACAGATACGCAGTATTTT
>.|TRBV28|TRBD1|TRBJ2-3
CASRQTGTDTQYF
TGTGCCAGCAGGCAGACAGGGACAGATACGCAGTATTTT
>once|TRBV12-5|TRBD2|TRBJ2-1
CASGPGAGGKNEQFF
TGTGCTAGTGGTCCGGGGGCGGGAGGGAAGAATGAGCAGTTCTTC
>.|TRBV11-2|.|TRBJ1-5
CASSLGSGHHQPQHF
TGTGCCAGCAGCTTAGGGTCAGGGCATCATCAGCCCCAGCATTTT
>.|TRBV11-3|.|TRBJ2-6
CASSLESSSGANVLTF
TGTGCCAGCAGCTTAGAAAGTAGCTCTGGGGCCAACGTCCTGACTTTC
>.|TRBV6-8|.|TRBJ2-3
CASSHSAGTDTQYF
TGTGCCAGCAGTCACTCAGCGGGCACAGATACGCAGTATTTT
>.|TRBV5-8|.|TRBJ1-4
CASSSGLTNEKLFF
TGTGCCAGCAGCTCGGGTCTGACTAATGAAAAACTGTTTTTT
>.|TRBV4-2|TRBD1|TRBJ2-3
CASSQDIGGGSDTQYF
TGTGCCAGCAGCCAAGATATAGGGGGCGGCTCAGATACGCAGTATTTT
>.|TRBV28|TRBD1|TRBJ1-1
CASSGGQGAFEAFF
TGTGCCAGCAGCGGGGGACAGGGAGCTTTCGAAGCTTTCTTT
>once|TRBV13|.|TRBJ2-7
CASSLGGRSSYEQYF
TGTGCCAGCAGCTTAGGAGGCAGGAGCTCCTACGAGCAGTACTTC
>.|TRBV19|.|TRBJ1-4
CASRGHGDNEKLFF
TGTGCCAGTAGAGGACACGGCGATAATGAAAAACTGTTTTTT
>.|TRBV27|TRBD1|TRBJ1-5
CASNPKGTGNQPQHF
TGTGCCAGCAACCCGAAGGGGACAGGCAATCAGCCCCAGCATTTT
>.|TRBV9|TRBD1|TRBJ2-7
CASSVGDRVDYEQYF
TGTGCCAGCAGCGTAGGGGACAGGGTCGATTACGAGCAGTACTTC